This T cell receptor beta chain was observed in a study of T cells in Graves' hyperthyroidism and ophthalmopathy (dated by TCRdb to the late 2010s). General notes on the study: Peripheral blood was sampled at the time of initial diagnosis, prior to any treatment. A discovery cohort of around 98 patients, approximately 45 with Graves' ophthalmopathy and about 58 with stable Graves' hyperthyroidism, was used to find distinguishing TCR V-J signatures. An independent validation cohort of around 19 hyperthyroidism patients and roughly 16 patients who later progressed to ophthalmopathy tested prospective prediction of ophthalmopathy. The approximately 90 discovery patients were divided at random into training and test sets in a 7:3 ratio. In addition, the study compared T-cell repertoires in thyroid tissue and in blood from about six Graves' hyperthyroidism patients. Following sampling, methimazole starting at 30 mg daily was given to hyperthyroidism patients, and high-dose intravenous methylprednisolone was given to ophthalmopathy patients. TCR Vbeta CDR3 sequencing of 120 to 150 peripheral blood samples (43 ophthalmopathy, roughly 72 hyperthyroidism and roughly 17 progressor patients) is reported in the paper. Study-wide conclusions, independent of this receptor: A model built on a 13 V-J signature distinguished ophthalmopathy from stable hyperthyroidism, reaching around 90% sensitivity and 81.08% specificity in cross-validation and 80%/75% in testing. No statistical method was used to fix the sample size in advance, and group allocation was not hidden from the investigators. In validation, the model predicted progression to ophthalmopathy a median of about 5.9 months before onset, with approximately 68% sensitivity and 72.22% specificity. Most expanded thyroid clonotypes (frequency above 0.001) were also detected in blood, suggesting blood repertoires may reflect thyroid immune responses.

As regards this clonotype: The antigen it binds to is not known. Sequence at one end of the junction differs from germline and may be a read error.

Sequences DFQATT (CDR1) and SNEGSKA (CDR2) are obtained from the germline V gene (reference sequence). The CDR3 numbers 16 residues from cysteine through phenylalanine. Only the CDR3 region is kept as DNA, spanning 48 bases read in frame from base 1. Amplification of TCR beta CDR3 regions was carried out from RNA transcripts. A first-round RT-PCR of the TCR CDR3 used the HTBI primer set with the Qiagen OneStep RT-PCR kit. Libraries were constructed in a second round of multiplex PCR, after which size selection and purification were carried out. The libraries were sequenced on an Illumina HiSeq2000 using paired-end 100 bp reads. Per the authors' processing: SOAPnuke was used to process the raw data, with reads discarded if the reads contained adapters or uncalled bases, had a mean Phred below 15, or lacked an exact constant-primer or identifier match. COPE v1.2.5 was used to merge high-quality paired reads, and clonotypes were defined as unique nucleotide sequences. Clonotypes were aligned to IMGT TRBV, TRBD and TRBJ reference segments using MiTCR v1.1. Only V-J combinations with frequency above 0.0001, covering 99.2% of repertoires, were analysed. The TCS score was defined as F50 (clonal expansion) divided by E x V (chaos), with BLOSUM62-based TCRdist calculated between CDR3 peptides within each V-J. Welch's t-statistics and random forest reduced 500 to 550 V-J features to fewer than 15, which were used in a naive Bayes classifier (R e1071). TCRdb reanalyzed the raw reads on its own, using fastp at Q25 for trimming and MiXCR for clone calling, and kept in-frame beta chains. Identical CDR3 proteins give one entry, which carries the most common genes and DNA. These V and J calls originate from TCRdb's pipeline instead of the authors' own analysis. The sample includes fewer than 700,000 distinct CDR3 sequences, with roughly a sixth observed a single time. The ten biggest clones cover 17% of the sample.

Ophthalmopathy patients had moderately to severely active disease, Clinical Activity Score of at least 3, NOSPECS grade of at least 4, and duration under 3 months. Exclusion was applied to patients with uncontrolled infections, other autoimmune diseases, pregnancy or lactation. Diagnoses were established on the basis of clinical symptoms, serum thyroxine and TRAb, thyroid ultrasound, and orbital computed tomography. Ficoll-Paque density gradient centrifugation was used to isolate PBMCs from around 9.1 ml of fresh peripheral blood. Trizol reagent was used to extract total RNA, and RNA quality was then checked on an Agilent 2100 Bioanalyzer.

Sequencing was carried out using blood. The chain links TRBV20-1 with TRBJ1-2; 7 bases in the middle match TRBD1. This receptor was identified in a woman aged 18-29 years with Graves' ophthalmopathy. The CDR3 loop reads CSARANTGDFAYGFTF. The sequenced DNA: TGCAGTGCTAGAGCTAATACAGGGGATTTTGCCTATGGCTTCACCTTC.